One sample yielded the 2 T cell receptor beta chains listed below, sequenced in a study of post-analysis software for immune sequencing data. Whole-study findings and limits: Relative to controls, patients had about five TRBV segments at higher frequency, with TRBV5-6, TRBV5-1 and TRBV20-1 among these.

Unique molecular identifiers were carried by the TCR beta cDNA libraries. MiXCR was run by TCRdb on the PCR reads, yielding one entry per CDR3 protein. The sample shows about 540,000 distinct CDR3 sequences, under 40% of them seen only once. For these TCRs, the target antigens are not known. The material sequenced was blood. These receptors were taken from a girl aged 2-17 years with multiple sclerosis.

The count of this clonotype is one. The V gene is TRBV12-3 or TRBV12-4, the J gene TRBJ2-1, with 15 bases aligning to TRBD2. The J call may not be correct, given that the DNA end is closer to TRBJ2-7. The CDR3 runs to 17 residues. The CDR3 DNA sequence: TGTGCCAGCAGTTTCCGGACTAGCGGGGGGGCGCAAAATGAGCAGTACTTC. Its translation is CASSFRTSGGAQNEQYF.

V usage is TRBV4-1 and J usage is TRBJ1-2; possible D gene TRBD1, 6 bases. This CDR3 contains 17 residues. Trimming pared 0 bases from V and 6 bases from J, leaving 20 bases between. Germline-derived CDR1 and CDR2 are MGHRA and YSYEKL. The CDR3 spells CASSQEVRGDLGHGYTF. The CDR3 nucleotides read TGCGCCAGCAGCCAAGAAGTCAGGGGCGATCTGGGCCATGGCTACACCTTC.